The TCR beta chain described here comes from a study of T cell repertoires in cytomegalovirus infection (dated by TCRdb to between 2017 and 2020). Concerning the study at large: Recently identified HLA-C-restricted CMV epitopes, whose presentation resists viral immunomodulation, were targeted by peptide stimulations together with well-studied HLA-B-restricted epitopes. Because public TCR beta signatures pointed to carriage of CMV infection together with the matching HLA type, the HLA type of each donor mattered for the analysis. The investigation overall reported the following: Carriers of CMV infection plus the relevant HLA type were discriminated by the cumulative frequency of public TCR beta family members in the study cohort and in an independent approximately 360-donor cohort. The ex vivo response was dominated by HLA-C-restricted CMV-specific TCR beta clonotypes, which also provided the single most frequent clonotype in two of eight donors.

The meaning of the sample's treatment or condition label: in vitro stimulation with specific CMV peptide epitopes to enrich CMV-specific T cells. Measured from the cysteine to the phenylalanine, the CDR3 is 14 residues long. Only CDR3 DNA remains: 42 bases, in frame from the first base. Reading the germline V gene gives CDR1 SGHVS and CDR2 FQNEAQ. V and J are truncated by 4 bases and 0 bases respectively, leaving an intervening sequence of 9 bases. Sequencing relied on an Illumina HiSeq 1500. In TCRdb, the public reads were trimmed at Q25 with fastp and aligned with MiXCR, with productive beta chains retained. Rows are unified per CDR3 protein, each entry keeping the most common DNA and genes. This sample has approximately 50,000 distinct CDR3 sequences in its table, and around 20% of those were observed once. Together, the top ten hold roughly two thirds of the sample. This clonotype turned up a few times. Its antigen has not been determined. Within one base of it there is no much larger clone, and no base qualities were kept.

Recombination connected TRBV7-8 to TRBJ1-1; a tentative D match to TRBD1 spans 5 bases. Sequencing used CD8+ T cells from cultured PBMCs, obtained from culture after CMV antigen stimulation. The TCR originated in a human donor in good health (CMV status not recorded). Some clones in this sample may be carry-over from other donors' samples. The DNA sequence reads TGTGCCAGCAGCTCCAGGGAGGTGAACACTGAAGCTTTCTTT. This encodes CASSSREVNTEAFF.